These 17 T cell receptor beta chains were all obtained from the same sample, sequenced in a study of regulatory T cells in long-lasting Graves disease. TCR beta libraries were built with iRepertoire HTBI primers and Arm-PCR of CDR3 regions. TCRdb reanalysed the multiplex PCR reads using MiXCR and keeps one entry per CDR3 protein. The sample lists a few hundred thousand distinct CDR3 sequences, less than 30% occurring once. Specified time point: persistent/refractory GD, antithyroid drugs over 5 years with positive TRAb. RNA isolated from PBMCs was used to make the TCR library. Sequencing used peripheral blood mononuclear cells (PBMCs), obtained when the disease was refractory, from a patient treated with antithyroid drugs. The receptors originated from a woman in her thirties or forties with Graves disease.

On this clonotype itself: It may be a read error: a sequence one base away is much more abundant. The chain joins TRBV13 to TRBJ2-5; either TRBD1 or TRBD2 may supply D (5 bases each). The germline CDR1 and CDR2 sequences are PRHDT and FYEKMQ (reference sequence). The CDR3 has 14 residues. V was trimmed by 6 bases and J by 7 bases, leaving 18 bases between them. As DNA, the CDR3 is TGTGCCAGCAGTTCCCCTCACAGAGGGGTGACCCAGTACTTC. This sequence encodes CASSSPHRGVTQYF.

The J gene is TRBJ2-3, the V gene TRBV2, with 12 bases that match TRBD2. Germline V lookup: CDR1 SNHLY, CDR2 FYNNEI. The ends lost 8 bases at V and 6 bases at J; junction bases unmatched: 6. This CDR3 has 14 residues. The CDR3: CASGRLAGADTQYF. DNA of the CDR3: TGTGCCAGCGGGAGACTAGCGGGAGCGGATACGCAGTATTTT.

This chain connects TRBV28 to TRBJ2-3; D gene unclear. This CDR3 is 16 amino acids long. V was cut by 8 bases and J by 4 bases, with 22 bases left in between. In germline, CDR1 is MDHEN, CDR2 SYDVKM. CDR3 protein: CASVPAGGENPDTQYF. CDR3 DNA sequence: TGTGCCAGCGTTCCAGCAGGTGGAGAAAATCCAGATACGCAGTATTTT.

This clonotype was seen a handful of times. V usage is TRBV6-1 and J usage is TRBJ2-1, with 7 nucleotides matching TRBD1. V was pared by 5 bases and J by 0 bases, with 1 base of the junction left unmatched. The germline gives CDR1 MNHNS, CDR2 SASEGT. This CDR3 contains 14 residues. The CDR3 loop is CASSNRGSYNEQFF. DNA of the CDR3: TGTGCCAGCAGTAACAGGGGCTCCTACAATGAGCAGTTCTTC.

The chain combines TRBV2 with TRBJ2-3; tentative D call: TRBD2 (6 bases). Germline loops: CDR1 SNHLY, CDR2 FYNNEI. Trimming removed 9 bases from V and 2 bases from J, with 15 bases in between. This CDR3 contains 14 residues. The DNA of the CDR3 is TGTGCCAGTACTACTAGCAGACACACAGATACGCAGTATTTT. Protein product: CASTTSRHTDTQYF.

This chain connects TRBV4-1 to TRBJ1-5, with D unresolved. The germline V and J ends were trimmed by 4 bases and 1 base, with 17 bases remaining between them. This CDR3 comprises 17 residues. CDR1 and CDR2 (germline): MGHRA, YSYEKL. The CDR3 bases are TGCGCCAGCAGCCTAACTCGGACGAAAGTAAGCAATCAGCCCCAGCATTTT. It translates to CASSLTRTKVSNQPQHF.

The chain uses TRBV20-1 and TRBJ1-1, with D tentatively TRBD1 (5 bases). Germline CDR1 DFQATT, CDR2 SNEGSKA (reference sequence). The CDR3 is 13 amino acids. V lost 2 bases to trimming and J lost 0 bases, with 7 bases between them. In DNA form, the CDR3 reads TGCAGTGCTAGACCAGGGCTGAACACTGAAGCTTTCTTT. Protein sequence: CSARPGLNTEAFF.

This clonotype was recorded many times. V usage is TRBV12-3 or TRBV12-4 and J usage is TRBJ1-1; no firm D call. Trimming cost V 6 bases and J 2 bases, with 10 bases left between them. CDR3 length: 13 amino acids. The CDR3 loop is CASSQQINTEAFF. CDR3 DNA: TGTGCCAGCAGCCAACAAATAAACACTGAAGCTTTCTTT.

This sequence joins TRBV5-1 and TRBJ2-7; 7 bases are shared with TRBD2. The J segment lost 1 base and the V segment lost 4 bases, leaving 5 bases of the junction unmatched. This CDR3 spans 14 amino acids. Germline values: CDR1 SGHRS, CDR2 YFSETQ. CDR3 DNA: TGCGCCAGCAGCGTGGGGGGGGGTTCCTACGAGCAGTACTTC. Its translation is CASSVGGGSYEQYF.

This chain uses TRBV19 with TRBJ2-7, with TRBD2 matching over 7 bases. Germline trimming cut 11 bases from V and 3 bases from J; bases unmatched to any gene: 4. The CDR3 runs 11 residues. CDR1 is LNHDA and CDR2 is SQIVND in the germline V gene (reference sequence). CDR3 sequence (DNA): TGTGCCTGCGGGAGCAACTACGAGCAGTACTTC. Its protein is CACGSNYEQYF. Full variable domain (remainder filled in from reference TRBV19 and TRBJ2-7): DGGITQSPKYLFRKEGQNVTLSCEQNLNHDAMYWYRQDPGQGLRLIYYSQIVNDFQKGDIAEGYSVSREKKESFPLTVTSAQKNPTAFYLCACGSNYEQYFGPGTRLTVT.

This clonotype was seen many times. The gene calls are TRBV28 and TRBJ2-7; the D call may be TRBD1 or TRBD2 (5 bases each). CDR3 length: 14 amino acids. Germline V CDR1 and CDR2: MDHEN, SYDVKM. Trimming left V 1 base short and J 3 bases short, with 10 bases between. CDR3 protein: CASSLSGALYEQYF. As DNA, the CDR3 is TGTGCCAGCAGTTTATCCGGGGCCCTCTACGAGCAGTACTTC.

This chain joins TRBV5-1 and TRBJ2-3, with 9 nucleotides matching TRBD2. With V trimmed by 2 bases and J by 4 bases, 8 bases remained unmatched. This CDR3 is built from 16 residues. CDR1 is SGHRS and CDR2 is YFSETQ in the germline V gene. CDR3 loop: CASSFGSSGMSDTQYF. The CDR3 DNA follows: TGCGCCAGCAGCTTCGGCTCTAGCGGGATGTCAGATACGCAGTATTTT.

J is TRBJ2-1 and V is TRBV20-1, with 10 bases aligning to TRBD2. The CDR3 is 15 amino acids. V lost 4 bases to trimming and J lost 0 bases; unmatched junction nucleotides: 3. The germline V gene encodes CDR1 DFQATT and CDR2 SNEGSKA (reference sequence). Written as DNA, the CDR3 is TGCAGTGCTAAAAGCGGGAGGGCCTCCTACAATGAGCAGTTCTTC. This encodes CSAKSGRASYNEQFF.

V is TRBV3-1 and J is TRBJ1-1; D possibly corresponds to TRBD1 (6 bases). Per germline, CDR1 LGHDT and CDR2 YNNKEL (reference sequence). The CDR3 has 14 residues. Trimming cost V 4 bases and J 3 bases, with 12 bases left between them. CDR3 residues: CASSLYSGDTEAFF. CDR3 bases: TGTGCCAGCAGCCTTTACTCAGGGGACACTGAAGCTTTCTTT.

This clonotype showed up many times. V is TRBV2 and J is TRBJ1-6; no firm D call. CDR3 length equals 16 residues. Trimming pared 5 bases from V and 0 bases from J, leaving 11 bases between. Germline lookup yields CDR1 SNHLY and CDR2 FYNNEI. The chain's CDR3 is CASSHILSSYNSPLHF. The CDR3 DNA is TGTGCCAGCAGTCATATTTTAAGCTCCTATAATTCACCCCTCCACTTT.

This clonotype came up once. The rearrangement joins TRBV28 to TRBJ2-1, with 9 bases matching TRBD2. Germline trimming cut 6 bases from V and 2 bases from J; bases unmatched to any gene: 8. This CDR3 contains 16 residues. Germline-derived CDR1 and CDR2 are MDHEN and SYDVKM. CDR3 sequence reads: CASSQAASGTYNEQFF. The CDR3 DNA sequence: TGTGCCAGCAGCCAAGCCGCTAGCGGGACCTACAATGAGCAGTTCTTC.

This clonotype occurred many times. The rearrangement links TRBV2 to TRBJ2-7; D is perhaps TRBD2 (6 bases). CDR1 is SNHLY and CDR2 is FYNNEI in the germline V gene. The CDR3 is 14 residues long. V dropped 5 bases and J dropped 5 bases, with 16 bases sitting between them. The CDR3 DNA is TGTGCCAGCAGTCCTGGCCGGGAGAGGCACGAGCAGTACTTC. This sequence encodes CASSPGRERHEQYF.